This TCR beta chain is from a study of Ad26.COV2.S vaccination and SARS-CoV-2 variants. Study at large: Ad26.COV2.S given intramuscularly, once or twice 56 days apart.

Per germline, CDR1 SGHAT and CDR2 FQNNGV. The CDR3 extends over 18 amino acids. Trimming removed 5 bases from V and 2 bases from J, with 23 bases in between. For this clone: The antigen is unknown.

Profiled with immunoSEQ multiplex PCR; TCRdb holds only in-frame clones, not every one. The sample yields around 370,000 clones, around 84% seen once. Study findings and constraints: Spike-specific TCR breadth was greater after Ad26.COV2.S than placebo. TCR breadth and depth analyses may have underestimated total T cell responses.

As to treatment: some 20 received Ad26.COV2.S at low or high dose, single or two shots; about 5 received placebo; per-sample allocation not given. Samples analyzed were those drawn on day 63 after the first vaccine or placebo injection. The receptor's source is a person aged 18-65 years who received the Ad26.COV2.S COVID-19 vaccine or a placebo. V usage is TRBV11-2 and J usage is TRBJ2-3; D perhaps matches TRBD2 (5 bases). Sample: peripheral blood, taken in a trial of Ad26.COV2.S vaccine versus placebo. Written as DNA, the CDR3 is TGTGCCAGCAGCGCTAGCCCCACCCACTTAGCCTACACAGATACGCAGTATTTT. Its protein is CASSASPTHLAYTDTQYF.